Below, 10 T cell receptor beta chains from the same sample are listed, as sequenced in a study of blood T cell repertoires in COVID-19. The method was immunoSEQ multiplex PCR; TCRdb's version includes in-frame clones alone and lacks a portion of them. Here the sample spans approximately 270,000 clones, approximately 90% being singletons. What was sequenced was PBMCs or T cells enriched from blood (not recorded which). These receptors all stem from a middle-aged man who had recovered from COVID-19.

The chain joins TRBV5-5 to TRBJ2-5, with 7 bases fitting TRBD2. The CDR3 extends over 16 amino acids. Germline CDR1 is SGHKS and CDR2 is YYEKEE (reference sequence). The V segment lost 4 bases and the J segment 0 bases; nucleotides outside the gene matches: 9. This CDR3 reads CASSVVPGGDQETQYF. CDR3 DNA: TGTGCCAGCAGCGTCGTTCCGGGGGGAGACCAAGAGACCCAGTACTTC.

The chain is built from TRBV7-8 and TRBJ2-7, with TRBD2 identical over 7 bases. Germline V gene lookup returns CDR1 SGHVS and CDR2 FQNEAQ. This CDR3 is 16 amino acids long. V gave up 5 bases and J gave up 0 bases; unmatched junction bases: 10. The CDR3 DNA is TGTGCCAGCAGCCCCGGACGGTGGGGGGGCTCCTACGAGCAGTACTTC. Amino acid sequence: CASSPGRWGGSYEQYF.

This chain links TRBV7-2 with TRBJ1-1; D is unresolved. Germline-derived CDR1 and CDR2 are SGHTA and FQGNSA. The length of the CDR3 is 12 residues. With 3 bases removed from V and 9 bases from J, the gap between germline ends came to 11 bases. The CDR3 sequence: CASSFMSTQAFF. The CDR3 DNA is TGTGCCAGCAGCTTTATGAGTACCCAAGCTTTCTTT.

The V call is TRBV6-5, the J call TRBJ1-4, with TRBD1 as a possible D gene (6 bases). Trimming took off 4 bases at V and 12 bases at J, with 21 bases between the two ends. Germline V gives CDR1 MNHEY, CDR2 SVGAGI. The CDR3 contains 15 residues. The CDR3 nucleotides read TGTGCCAGCAGTTTCGGTTCAGGGGCCTCCATGGAACTGTTTTTT. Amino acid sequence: CASSFGSGASMELFF.

Here the CDR3 DNA reads TGTGCCAGCAGCTTAGTACTGAACACCGGGGAGCTGTTTTTT. It is translated as CASSLVLNTGELFF. The chain uses TRBV7-2 and TRBJ2-2; D ambiguous. V shed 1 base and J shed 1 base, with 4 bases lying between them. The CDR3 has 14 residues. From germline, CDR1 is SGHTA and CDR2 FQGNSA.

CDR3 sequence (DNA): TGTGCCAGCAGACTCCTGGGACTAGCGGGAGGATGGGGACGGACAGATACGCAGTATTTT. This translates into CASRLLGLAGGWGRTDTQYF. The chain joins TRBV27 to TRBJ2-3; 15 positions agree with TRBD2. J was trimmed by 3 bases and V by 6 bases; bases with no gene match: 16. The germline gives CDR1 MNHEY, CDR2 SMNVEV (reference sequence). The length of the CDR3 is 20 residues.

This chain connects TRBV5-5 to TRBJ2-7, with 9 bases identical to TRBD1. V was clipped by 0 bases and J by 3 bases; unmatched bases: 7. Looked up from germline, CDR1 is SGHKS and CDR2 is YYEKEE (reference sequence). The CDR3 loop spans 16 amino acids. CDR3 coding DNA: TGTGCCAGCAGCTTGGCCCCAGGACAGGGGAACTACGAGCAGTACTTC. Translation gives CASSLAPGQGNYEQYF.

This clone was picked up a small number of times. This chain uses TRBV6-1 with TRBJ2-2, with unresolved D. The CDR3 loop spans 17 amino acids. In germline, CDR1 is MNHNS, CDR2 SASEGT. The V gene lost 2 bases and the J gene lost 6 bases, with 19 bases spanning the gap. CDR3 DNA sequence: TGTGCCAGCAGTGAACGACGACTGGCTGGGTTCCCCGGGGAGCTGTTTTTT. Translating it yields CASSERRLAGFPGELFF.

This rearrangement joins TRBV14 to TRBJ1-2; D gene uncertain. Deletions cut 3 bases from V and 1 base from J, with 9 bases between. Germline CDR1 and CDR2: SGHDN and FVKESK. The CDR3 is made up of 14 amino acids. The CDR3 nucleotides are TGTGCCAGCAGCCAGGAGTTATTTAACTATGGCTACACCTTC. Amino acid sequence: CASSQELFNYGYTF.

The CDR3 loop reads CASSSAGAGGGTDTQYF. CDR3 nucleotides: TGTGCCAGCAGCTCGGCAGGAGCGGGGGGCGGCACAGATACGCAGTATTTT. The chain has TRBV7-2 and TRBJ2-3; 9 bases map to TRBD2. The V and J ends lost 4 bases and 1 base, in that order; junction bases with no gene match: 9. Germline V gene data show CDR1 as SGHTA and CDR2 as FQGNSA. The CDR3 loop spans 17 amino acids.